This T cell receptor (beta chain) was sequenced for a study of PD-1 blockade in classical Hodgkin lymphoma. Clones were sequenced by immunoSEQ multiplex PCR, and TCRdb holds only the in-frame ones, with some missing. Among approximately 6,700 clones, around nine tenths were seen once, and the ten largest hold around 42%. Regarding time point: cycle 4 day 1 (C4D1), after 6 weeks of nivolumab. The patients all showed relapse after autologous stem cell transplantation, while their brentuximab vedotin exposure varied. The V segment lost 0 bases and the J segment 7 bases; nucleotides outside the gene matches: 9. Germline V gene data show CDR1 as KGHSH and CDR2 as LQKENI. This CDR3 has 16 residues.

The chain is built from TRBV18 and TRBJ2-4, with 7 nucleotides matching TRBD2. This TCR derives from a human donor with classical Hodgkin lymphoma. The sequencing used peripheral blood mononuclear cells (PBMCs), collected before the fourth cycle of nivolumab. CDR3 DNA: TGTGCCAGCTCACCACCGGTAGGGGCGCGGGGGAACATTCAGTACTTC. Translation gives CASSPPVGARGNIQYF. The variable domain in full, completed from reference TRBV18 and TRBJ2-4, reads NAGVMQNPRHLVRRRGQEARLRCSPMKGHSHVYWYRQLPEEGLKFMVYLQKENIIDESGMPKERFSAEFPKEGPSILRIQQVVRGDSAAYFCASSPPVGARGNIQYFGAGTRLSVL.